This entry concerns a single T cell receptor beta chain. The antigen is unknown. CDR3 length equals 13 residues. V was pared by 2 bases and J by 5 bases, with 7 bases between. These data come from a study of early T cells in non-severe SARS-CoV-2 infection. Study-level background: The study sequenced bulk RNA from unsorted whole blood, with chains unpaired. Study-level points and caveats: VDJdb matches were skewed toward anti-spike CD8 T cell responses.

Unique molecular identifiers were added to individual cDNA molecules. TCRdb reanalysed the 5' RACE reads using MiXCR and keeps one entry per CDR3 protein. The sample lists 85,000 to 95,000 distinct CDR3 sequences, about 15% occurring once. The V call is TRBV12-3 or TRBV12-4, the J call TRBJ1-5; D is unresolved. This clonotype was obtained from an adult who was a healthcare worker with PCR-confirmed SARS-CoV-2 infection or an uninfected control (not recorded which). Material for sequencing was whole blood. CDR3 amino acids: CASSLFSDQPQHF. The CDR3 coding sequence is TGTGCCAGCAGTTTATTCTCCGATCAGCCCCAGCATTTT.